What follows describes a single TCR beta chain. Antigen unknown. Time point described: cycle 4 day 1 (C4D1), after around six weeks of nivolumab. Every patient was affected by relapse after autologous stem cell transplantation, while exposure to brentuximab vedotin was not uniform. Best outcomes ranged across complete response, partial response and progressive disease. TCRdb's table, derived via immunoSEQ multiplex PCR, lists solely in-frame clones and lacks some. This table has tens of thousands of clones, roughly 78% appearing once. This record belongs to a study of PD-1 blockade in classical Hodgkin lymphoma. From germline, CDR1 is MNHNY and CDR2 SVGAGI (reference sequence). The CDR3 consists of 14 residues. The V end was cut by 0 bases, the J end by 2 bases, with 7 bases between. General study results and limits: Lower baseline TCR diversity was reported for newly diagnosed patients than for healthy donors. Patients starting nivolumab less than 1 year after ASCT had lower diversity and were excluded from later analyses. By C4D1, CD4+ diversity increased significantly, especially in complete responders.

This clonotype originated in a human donor with classical Hodgkin lymphoma. This chain uses TRBV6-6 with TRBJ2-5; TRBD1 might be the D (5 bases). Sample: peripheral blood mononuclear cells (PBMCs), taken before the fourth cycle of nivolumab. CDR3 sequence reads: CASSYSRQQETQYF. The CDR3 DNA sequence: TGTGCCAGCAGTTACTCGAGACAGCAAGAGACCCAGTACTTC.